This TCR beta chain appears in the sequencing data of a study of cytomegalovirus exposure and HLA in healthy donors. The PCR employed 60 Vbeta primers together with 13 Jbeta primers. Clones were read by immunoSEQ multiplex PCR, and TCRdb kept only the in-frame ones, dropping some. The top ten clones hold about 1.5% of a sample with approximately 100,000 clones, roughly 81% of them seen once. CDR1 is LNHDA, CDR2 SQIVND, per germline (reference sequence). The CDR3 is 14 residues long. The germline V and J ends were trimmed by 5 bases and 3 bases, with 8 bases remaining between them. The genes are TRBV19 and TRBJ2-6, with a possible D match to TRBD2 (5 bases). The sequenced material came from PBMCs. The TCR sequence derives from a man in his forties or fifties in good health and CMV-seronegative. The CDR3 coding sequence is TGTGCCAGTAGTTTAGGAGGTGGGGCCAACGTCCTGACTTTC. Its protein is CASSLGGGANVLTF.